This T cell receptor (beta chain) was captured in a study of blood T cell repertoires in COVID-19. As for the study in general: The study drew acute and convalescent COVID-19 samples from the United States, Italy and Spain. The analysed material was cDNA or gDNA that came from T cells, B-cell-depleted T cells, or PBMCs.

In the authors' methods: Amplification of reference gene primers was used by the study to estimate nucleated cell counts. The repertoire was sequenced with immunoSEQ multiplex PCR; TCRdb's copy has only in-frame clones and lacks some. V, J and clone size were drawn from that table, and D and trimming were deduced from the DNA. The data contain some 670,000 clones, 80% to 90% of them seen just once; the ten biggest clones take up under 0.3%. The V gene's germline CDR1 is LGHNA and CDR2 YNFKEQ. This CDR3 region has 17 residues. Trimming removed 3 bases from V and 0 bases from J, with 15 bases in between.

The chain has TRBV4-2 and TRBJ2-1, with unresolved D. The TCR sequence derives from a woman aged 18-30 years with acute or convalescent COVID-19. Source material: peripheral blood. CDR3 DNA sequence: TGTGCCAGCAGCCAGGCTATCGACTCCAGCTCCTACAATGAGCAGTTCTTC. Amino acids: CASSQAIDSSSYNEQFF.